Below are 5 T cell receptor beta chains sequenced from a single sample in a study of blood T cell repertoires in COVID-19. Libraries were prepared by immunoSEQ multiplex PCR; TCRdb keeps only in-frame clonotypes and omits some of them. Of nearly 250,000 clones listed, over 80% were seen once; the top ten hold around 1%. Source material: PBMCs or T cells enriched from blood (not recorded which). These receptors originate from a man aged 50 to 59 who had been exposed to COVID-19.

The chain has TRBV5-1 and TRBJ2-3; D may be TRBD1 (6 bases). This CDR3 has 16 amino acids. Germline values: CDR1 SGHRS, CDR2 YFSETQ. Deletions cut 1 base from V and 0 bases from J, with 12 bases between. CDR3 DNA sequence: TGCGCCAGCAGCTTGTCGGGGACATCTAGCACAGATACGCAGTATTTT. As protein: CASSLSGTSSTDTQYF.

This chain joins TRBV5-4 and TRBJ1-2, with 7 positions matching TRBD1. After removal of 4 bases from V and 2 bases from J, the junction contained 8 bases not matched to a gene. The CDR3 runs to 15 residues. Germline V lookup: CDR1 SGHNT, CDR2 YYREEE (reference sequence). Written as DNA, the CDR3 is TGTGCCAGCAGCAGGAGGGACAGAGAAAACTATGGCTACACCTTC. Its translation is CASSRRDRENYGYTF.

This clone appeared a single time. The CDR3 loop is CASSERSPGQPQHF. CDR3 nucleotide sequence: TGTGCCAGCAGTGAAAGAAGTCCAGGACAGCCCCAGCATTTT. The chain couples TRBV2 to TRBJ1-5; D unresolved. Trimming removed 2 bases at V and 7 bases at J, with 12 bases between. The germline V gene encodes CDR1 SNHLY and CDR2 FYNNEI. CDR3 length equals 14 residues.

V and J are TRBV10-3 and TRBJ1-3, with TRBD1 as a possible D gene (5 bases). The germline V gene has CDR1 ENHRY and CDR2 SYGVKD. The CDR3 sequence is 15 residues long. V lost 6 bases to trimming and J lost 4 bases, with 16 bases between them. CDR3 in amino acids: CAIRGRNMLGNTIYF. The DNA of the CDR3 is TGTGCCATCAGGGGGCGAAACATGTTAGGAAACACCATATATTTT.

The V and J genes are TRBV29-1 and TRBJ1-1; no clear D. The CDR3 has 11 residues. Germline V gene data show CDR1 as SQVTM and CDR2 as ANQGSEA. The CDR3 reads CMVERNTEAFF. CDR3 sequence (DNA): TGCATGGTGGAGAGGAACACTGAAGCTTTCTTT.